Sequencing of this T cell receptor beta chain was carried out in a study of response to subunit inactivated influenza vaccine. This clonotype turned up a few times. Germline CDR1 SGDLS, CDR2 YYNGEE. The V and J ends lost 2 bases and 9 bases respectively, with 15 bases between them. The CDR3 totals 14 residues. TCRdb re-derived calls from the RT-PCR reads in MiXCR, one entry per CDR3 protein. The sample records roughly 550,000 distinct CDR3 sequences, roughly 25% being singletons. These same data were also listed under a study on T cells expressing NK-cell markers. This second study says: A 5'RACE template switching approach incorporating UMIs was used to make TCR beta cDNA. Out of eight donors sequenced, seven tested HCMV-seropositive and the remaining one seronegative. NKG2C+ dominant clonotype frequencies in five or six donors were about 1.0-8% of CD8+ T cells. Among several donors, these clonotypes also ranked first in the CD3+CD56-NKG2C+ fraction.

The chain couples TRBV9 to TRBJ2-1; tentatively, D is TRBD1 or TRBD2 (5 bases each). Sequenced material: CD4+ T cells sorted from PBMCs, taken 11 to 12 days after vaccination. This sequence originates from a man in his fifties or sixties who received an inactivated influenza vaccine. The CDR3 bases are TGTGCCAGCAGCGTCGGGACCCGATCGGGTGAGCAGTTCTTC. Its protein product is CASSVGTRSGEQFF.